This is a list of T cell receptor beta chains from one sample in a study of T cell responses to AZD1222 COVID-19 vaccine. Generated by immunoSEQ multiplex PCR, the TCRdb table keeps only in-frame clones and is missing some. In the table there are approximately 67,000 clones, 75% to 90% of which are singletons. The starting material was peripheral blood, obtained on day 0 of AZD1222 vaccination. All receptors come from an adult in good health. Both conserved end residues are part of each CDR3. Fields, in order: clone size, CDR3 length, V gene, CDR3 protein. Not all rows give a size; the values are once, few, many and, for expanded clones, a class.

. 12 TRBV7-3 CASSLLADTQYF
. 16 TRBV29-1 CSVAEGRELGRETQYF
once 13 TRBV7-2 CASSAQYNSPLHF
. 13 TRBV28 CASMDWTGYGYTF
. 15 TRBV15 CATSDVRTGYYGYTF
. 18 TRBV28 CASSFSRAPGQDTGELFF
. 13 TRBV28 CASGGGLDYGYTF
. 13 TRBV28 CATLGGPPDEQYF
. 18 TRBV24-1 CATSDAASGQGRTGELFF
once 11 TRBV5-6 CASSLGYGYTF
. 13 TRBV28 CASSLDSISGYTF
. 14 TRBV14 CASSPATTNEKLFF
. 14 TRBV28 CASSLIRGNEKLFF
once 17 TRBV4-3 CASSKDERGTAHYEQYF
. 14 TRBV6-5 CASVNRGREYGYTF
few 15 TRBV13 CASSLGSTGSETQYF
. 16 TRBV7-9 CASSPRTGESREKLFF
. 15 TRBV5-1 CASSSTSSGHNEQFF
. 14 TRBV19 CASKSGGRVGGYTF
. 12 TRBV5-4 CAAQGETGELFF
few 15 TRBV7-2 CASSSSSVYQETQYF
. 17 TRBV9 CASSIRPTGGLNTEAFF
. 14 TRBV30 CACDRGLAKNIQYF
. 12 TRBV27 CASSTGGQPQHF
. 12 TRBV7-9 CASREGRDTQYF
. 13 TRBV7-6 CASSLESRGEQYF
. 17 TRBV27 CASRTTGTGGMNTEAFF
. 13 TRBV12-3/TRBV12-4 CASTLAQGEPQHF
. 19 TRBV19 CASSVPPGGQGAFNQPQHF
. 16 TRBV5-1 CASSLESAVDNSPLHF
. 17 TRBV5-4 CASGGQQSASGANVLTF
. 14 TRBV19 CASTPRGRGTEAFF
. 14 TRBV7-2 CASSLGLVGNEQFF
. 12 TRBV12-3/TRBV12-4 CASRGEIDTQYF
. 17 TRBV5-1 CASSLGLAASSYNEQFF
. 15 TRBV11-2 CASSLEGAMNTEAFF
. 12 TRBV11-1 CASSLTNTEAFF
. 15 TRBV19 CASIPRGGSNQPQHF
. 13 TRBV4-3 CASSRSTQGPQHF
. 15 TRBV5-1 CASSFQRGPPDEQYF
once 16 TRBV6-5 CASSYGARQGPYEQYF
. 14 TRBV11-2 CASSGWDRGYEQYF
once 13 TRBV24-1 CATSTTTPREQFF
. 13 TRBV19 CASRPRGNTEAFF
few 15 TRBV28 CASSLGDTLRYEQYF
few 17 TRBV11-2 CASSLSIGRGSTDTQYF
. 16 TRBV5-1 CASSLTGGSPTGELFF
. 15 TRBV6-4 CASSGALGNSYEQYF
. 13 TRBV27 CASSFSPNTEAFF